A single sample is the source of the 29 T cell receptor beta chains below, sequenced in a study of cytomegalovirus exposure and HLA in healthy donors. TCRdb's copy holds only in-frame clones and misses some; the assay was immunoSEQ multiplex PCR. The sample holds about 60,000 clones, approximately 93% seen once. Material: PBMCs. The source of these receptors is a woman under 30 in good health and CMV-seronegative.

J is TRBJ2-1 and V is TRBV2; 8 nucleotides match TRBD2. V dropped 2 bases and J dropped 10; count of bases not matched to a gene: 4. CDR3 length: 13 residues. The germline CDR1 and CDR2 sequences are SNHLY and FYNNEI. DNA for the CDR3: TGTGCCAGCAGTGAACAGCGGGAGAGGGAGCAGTTCTTC. Translating gives CASSEQREREQFF.

This chain uses TRBV6-5 with TRBJ2-7; 8 positions agree with TRBD1. The CDR3 runs 15 residues. The trim removed 0 bases at V and 3 bases at J, leaving 4 bases unmatched. Germline CDR1 MNHEY, CDR2 SVGAGI. CDR3 sequence reads: CASSYSITGGYEQYF. The CDR3 DNA is TGTGCCAGCAGTTACTCGATTACAGGGGGCTACGAGCAGTACTTC.

The chain couples TRBV6-4 to TRBJ2-4, with a weak D call TRBD2 (5 bases). V was cut by 4 bases and J by 4 bases, with 11 bases left in between. Germline CDR1 is MRHNA and CDR2 is SNTAGT. The CDR3 runs to 14 residues. The CDR3 reads CASSVEADKNIQYF. For the CDR3, the DNA is TGTGCCAGCAGTGTGGAAGCGGATAAAAACATTCAGTACTTC.

There are a few counts of this clone. The chain uses TRBV19 and TRBJ1-3; 8 nucleotides match TRBD1. Per germline, CDR1 LNHDA and CDR2 SQIVND (reference sequence). V was pared by 5 bases and J by 0 bases, with 9 bases of the junction left unmatched. This CDR3 is 17 amino acids long. The CDR3 here is CASSRGRGPFSGNTIYF. The CDR3 bases are TGTGCCAGTAGTCGAGGCAGGGGGCCGTTCTCTGGAAACACCATATATTTT.

The chain links TRBV19 to TRBJ1-5; TRBD1 aligns across 7 bases. Per germline, CDR1 LNHDA and CDR2 SQIVND (reference sequence). The J segment lost 1 base and the V segment lost 6 bases, leaving 15 bases of the junction unmatched. The CDR3 runs 18 residues. CDR3 sequence reads: CASSSSRGLLGSNQPQHF. CDR3 bases: TGTGCCAGTAGCTCTTCTAGGGGGCTGTTAGGGAGCAATCAGCCCCAGCATTTT. The complete variable domain, with remaining parts taken from reference TRBV19 and TRBJ1-5, reads DGGITQSPKYLFRKEGQNVTLSCEQNLNHDAMYWYRQDPGQGLRLIYYSQIVNDFQKGDIAEGYSVSREKKESFPLTVTSAQKNPTAFYLCASSSSRGLLGSNQPQHFGDGTRLSIL.

J is TRBJ2-7 and V is TRBV6-1; 15 bases are a match to TRBD2. V gave up 6 bases and J gave up 5 bases; unmatched junction bases: 5. In germline, CDR1 is MNHNS, CDR2 SASEGT. The CDR3 is 15 residues long. Here the CDR3 DNA reads TGTGCCAGCAGCCCGGGACTAGCGGGAGGTAACGAGCAGTACGTC. This codes for CASSPGLAGGNEQYV.

This chain links TRBV19 with TRBJ1-1; D is undetermined. This CDR3 is built from 14 residues. Germline V gene sequence: CDR1 LNHDA, CDR2 SQIVND (reference sequence). V was clipped by 2 bases and J by 5 bases, with 12 bases between them. CDR3 bases: TGTGCCAGTAGTATATACCAGGAGGTTACTGAAGCTTTCTTT. It specifies CASSIYQEVTEAFF.

This clone was picked up one time. The chain combines TRBV6-6 with TRBJ1-1, with D tentatively TRBD1 (6 bases). Trimming left V 3 bases short and J 4 bases short, with 12 bases between. The germline V gene encodes CDR1 MNHNY and CDR2 SVGAGI (reference sequence). The CDR3 totals 14 residues. The DNA of the CDR3 is TGTGCCAGCAGTTATGTTACAGGGAGCACTGAAGCTTTCTTT. As protein: CASSYVTGSTEAFF.

The chain carries TRBV11-2 and TRBJ1-2; TRBD1 matches at 10 bases. V trimming: 8 bases; J trimming: 11 bases; junction bases outside the gene matches: 2. Germline V gives CDR1 SGHAT, CDR2 FQNNGV. This CDR3 region has 10 residues. CDR3 bases: TGTGCCAGCTGGGACAGGGGTTACACCTTC. This sequence encodes CASWDRGYTF.

This chain joins TRBV7-9 and TRBJ1-6; TRBD1 might be the D (5 bases). V lost 3 bases and J 7 bases, leaving 16 bases between the germline ends. The CDR3 totals 16 residues. The germline V gene encodes CDR1 SEHNR and CDR2 FQNEAQ (reference sequence). CDR3 nucleotide sequence: TGTGCCAGCAGCTTGCTACGAGCAGGGTCAAATTCACCCCTCCACTTT. It is translated as CASSLLRAGSNSPLHF.

The chain carries TRBV5-4 and TRBJ1-4, with 7 nucleotides matching TRBD1. Trimming cost V 9 bases and J 0 bases; bases outside gene matches: 11. The CDR3 is 16 amino acids. CDR1 is SGHNT and CDR2 is YYREEE in the germline V gene (reference sequence). The CDR3 loop reads CATHRTGSATNEKLFF. CDR3 DNA: TGTGCCACCCACCGGACAGGATCAGCAACTAATGAAAAACTGTTTTTT.

DNA of the CDR3: TGTGCCAGCACCCAGGACAGGGCGGGCAATCAGCCCCAGCATTTT. As protein: CASTQDRAGNQPQHF. This sequence joins TRBV7-2 and TRBJ1-5, with 8 bases fitting TRBD1. This CDR3 region has 15 residues. V dropped 7 bases and J dropped 2; count of bases not matched to a gene: 7. Germline V gene lookup returns CDR1 SGHTA and CDR2 FQGNSA. The full variable domain, rest sourced from reference TRBV7-2 and TRBJ1-5, is GAGVSQSPSNKVTEKGKDVELRCDPISGHTALYWYRQSLGQGLEFLIYFQGNSAPDKSGLPSDRFSAERTGGSVSTLTIQRTQQEDSAVYLCASTQDRAGNQPQHFGDGTRLSIL.

In this sample, this clone turned up once. The chain carries TRBV2 and TRBJ1-4; 7 bases line up with TRBD1. In germline, CDR1 is SNHLY, CDR2 FYNNEI. The CDR3 has 13 residues. The junction had 3 bases not matched to a gene; V was cut back by 7 bases and J by 4 bases. The CDR3 sequence is CASMGQSNEKLFF. The CDR3 bases are TGTGCCAGCATGGGACAGAGTAATGAAAAACTGTTTTTT.

This chain joins TRBV14 and TRBJ2-6; 8 nucleotides agree with TRBD1. The ends lost 1 base at V and 1 base at J; junction bases unmatched: 6. The germline gives CDR1 SGHDN, CDR2 FVKESK. The CDR3 totals 18 residues. The chain's CDR3 is CASSQVSGGGSGANVLTF. Here the CDR3 DNA reads TGTGCCAGCAGCCAAGTTTCAGGGGGCGGGTCTGGGGCCAACGTCCTGACTTTC.

This chain links TRBV2 with TRBJ1-1, with D perhaps matching TRBD1 (5 bases). V lost 6 bases and J 0 bases, leaving 14 bases between the germline ends. The germline CDR1 and CDR2 sequences are SNHLY and FYNNEI. The CDR3 is 15 amino acids. DNA of the CDR3: TGTGCCAGCAGGTTGGTGGGGGGACTGAACACTGAAGCTTTCTTT. This translates into CASRLVGGLNTEAFF. Full variable domain (rest looked up from reference TRBV2 and TRBJ1-1): EPEVTQTPSHQVTQMGQEVILRCVPISNHLYFYWYRQILGQKVEFLVSFYNNEISEKSEIFDDQFSVERPDGSNFTLKIRSTKLEDSAMYFCASRLVGGLNTEAFFGQGTRLTVV.

The sample holds one count of this clone. The chain joins TRBV25-1 to TRBJ2-1; 7 nucleotides line up with TRBD2. V dropped 4 bases and J dropped 4; count of bases not matched to a gene: 4. CDR1 is MGHDK and CDR2 is SYGVNS in the germline V gene. This CDR3 comprises 14 residues. CDR3 in amino acids: CASSASGAYNEQFF. DNA of the CDR3: TGTGCCAGCAGTGCTAGCGGAGCGTACAATGAGCAGTTCTTC.

This sequence joins TRBV7-8 and TRBJ2-3; the match to TRBD2 covers 12 bases. Germline CDR1 reads SGHVS; CDR2 reads FQNEAQ. This CDR3 is built from 16 residues. The ends lost 5 bases at V and 5 bases at J; junction bases unmatched: 8. This CDR3 reads CASSLTTSGGLDTQYF. DNA of the CDR3: TGTGCCAGCAGCCTGACGACTAGCGGGGGATTAGATACGCAGTATTTT.

The rearrangement links TRBV13 to TRBJ2-1; D uncertain. V was pared by 4 bases and J by 0 bases, with 13 bases between. Germline V lookup: CDR1 PRHDT, CDR2 FYEKMQ (reference sequence). This CDR3 contains 16 residues. CDR3 amino acids: CASSSWVEFSYNEQFF. CDR3 in DNA: TGTGCCAGCAGCTCCTGGGTGGAGTTCTCCTACAATGAGCAGTTCTTC.

This sequence joins TRBV18 and TRBJ2-1, with D perhaps TRBD2 (5 bases). The germline gives CDR1 KGHSH, CDR2 LQKENI. CDR3 length: 15 residues. V lost 0 bases and J lost 2, with 8 bases in between. CDR3 nucleotide sequence: TGTGCCAGCTCACCACCGCCGGGAACCTACAATGAGCAGTTCTTC. It codes for CASSPPPGTYNEQFF.

The V gene is TRBV7-2, the J gene TRBJ2-1; D unclear. V lost 4 bases to trimming and J lost 4 bases, with 14 bases between them. There are 15 residues in the CDR3. Germline V gene lookup returns CDR1 SGHTA and CDR2 FQGNSA. This CDR3 reads CASSSIPPAYNEQFF. Here the CDR3 DNA reads TGTGCCAGCAGCTCGATCCCTCCTGCGTACAATGAGCAGTTCTTC.

The V gene is TRBV11-2, the J gene TRBJ2-6, with a tentative D call TRBD1 (6 bases). V was shortened by 7 bases and J by 1 base, with 20 bases between the two germline ends. Germline CDR1 SGHAT, CDR2 FQNNGV. The CDR3 is 18 amino acids. CDR3 sequence: CASNTLRRGESGANVLTF. The CDR3 DNA reads as TGTGCCAGCAACACTCTTCGCAGGGGAGAATCTGGGGCCAACGTCCTGACTTTC. The complete variable domain, with remaining parts taken from reference TRBV11-2 and TRBJ2-6, reads EAGVAQSPRYKIIEKRQSVAFWCNPISGHATLYWYQQILGQGPKLLIQFQNNGVVDDSQLPKDRFSAERLKGVDSTLKIQPAKLEDSAVYLCASNTLRRGESGANVLTFGAGSRLTVL.

The chain recombines TRBV4-1 with TRBJ1-1; the match to TRBD1 covers 8 bases. This CDR3 is built from 14 residues. Germline V CDR1 and CDR2: MGHRA, YSYEKL. Unmatched junction bases numbered 4, after V lost 6 bases and J lost 1 base. The CDR3 is CASRPGQANTEAFF. In DNA form, the CDR3 reads TGCGCCAGCAGACCGGGACAGGCGAACACTGAAGCTTTCTTT.

The rearrangement links TRBV14 to TRBJ2-2; the match to TRBD2 covers 7 bases. Germline V gene lookup returns CDR1 SGHDN and CDR2 FVKESK. CDR3 length: 19 amino acids. Trimming at V came to 0 bases and at J to 3 bases, leaving 13 bases not matched to a gene. DNA for the CDR3: TGTGCCAGCAGCCAAGATTTAACGGGAGGTACCAAAGACACCGGGGAGCTGTTTTTT. Protein sequence: CASSQDLTGGTKDTGELFF.

The chain uses TRBV2 and TRBJ1-1, with a weak D call TRBD1 (5 bases). V lost 3 bases to trimming and J lost 4 bases, with 9 bases between them. CDR1 SNHLY and CDR2 FYNNEI come from the germline V gene. This CDR3 region has 13 residues. As DNA, the CDR3 is TGTGCCAGCAGTGACACACAGGTCACTGAAGCTTTCTTT. The encoded protein is CASSDTQVTEAFF.

The chain uses TRBV7-6 and TRBJ2-2; unclear D gene. The germline gives CDR1 SGHVS, CDR2 FNYEAQ. This CDR3 contains 17 residues. Trimming removed 4 bases from V and 0 bases from J, with 15 bases in between. CDR3 in DNA: TGTGCCAGCAGCTCCCCCCTCGCGGCACCGAACACCGGGGAGCTGTTTTTT. This translates into CASSSPLAAPNTGELFF.

The CDR3: CASSQGAGNTEAFF. The CDR3 DNA is TGTGCCAGCAGTCAGGGGGCAGGGAACACTGAAGCTTTCTTT. The chain uses TRBV9 and TRBJ1-1; 8 bases fit TRBD1. The CDR3 is 14 amino acids. Trimming removed 5 bases from V and 1 base from J; junction bases left unmatched: 4. Germline assignment: CDR1 SGDLS and CDR2 YYNGEE.

The chain carries TRBV6-5 and TRBJ1-2; D perhaps matches TRBD1 (5 bases). The CDR3 runs 14 residues. V shed 3 bases and J shed 4 bases, with 12 bases lying between them. Germline CDR1 and CDR2: MNHEY and SVGAGI. CDR3 sequence reads: CASSYGQGGYGYTF. The CDR3 bases are TGTGCCAGCAGTTATGGTCAGGGTGGCTATGGCTACACCTTC.

The chain has TRBV14 and TRBJ1-2; D is unresolved. Per the germline V gene, CDR1 is SGHDN and CDR2 is FVKESK. This CDR3 contains 13 residues. Trimming removed 3 bases from V and 2 bases from J, with 7 bases in between. The CDR3 coding sequence is TGTGCCAGCAGCCAGAGCAGGAACTATGGCTACACCTTC. This translates into CASSQSRNYGYTF.

The chain employs TRBV28 and TRBJ1-1; D call uncertain. Germline V CDR1 and CDR2: MDHEN, SYDVKM. V shed 7 bases and J shed 0 bases, with 12 bases lying between them. CDR3 length: 14 residues. CDR3 residues: CASTEPGMNTEAFF. The CDR3 DNA is TGTGCCAGCACCGAACCGGGTATGAACACTGAAGCTTTCTTT.